This T cell receptor beta chain comes out of a study of T cell responses to AZD1222 COVID-19 vaccine. Study-level findings and limits: An increase in Spike-specific TCR breadth and depth was observed after two AZD1222 doses. Donors were largely white British and mainly female; clonal diversity was possibly underestimated.

This clone was detected once. Its antigen is currently unknown. The trim removed 0 bases at V and 13 bases at J, leaving 8 bases unmatched. The CDR3 length is 15 residues. The germline V gene encodes CDR1 LNHNV and CDR2 YYDKDF (reference sequence). Sequencing used immunoSEQ multiplex PCR; TCRdb keeps in-frame clones, though not all of them. The sample lists approximately 93,000 clones, about nine tenths seen once, with about 5.7% in the top ten. The chain is built from TRBV15 and TRBJ1-6; the match to TRBD1 covers 8 bases. Specimen: peripheral blood, collected 28 days after the second AZD1222 dose. The clonotype was recovered from an adult who received the AZD1222 COVID-19 vaccine. CDR3 sequence (DNA): TGTGCCACCAGCAGAGATAGGGACAGGCGGGGTCCCCTCCACTTT. Its protein is CATSRDRDRRGPLHF.